This T cell receptor (beta chain) was obtained from a study of cytomegalovirus exposure and HLA in healthy donors. The study, taken as a whole, reports: Approximately 17,000 TCR beta sequences were associated with HLA alleles at 0.05 false discovery rate in a later analysis.

This CDR3 has 14 residues. CDR1 and CDR2 (germline): SEHNR, FQNEAQ (reference sequence). Trimming stripped 5 bases from V and 7 bases from J, with 14 bases between. PCR employed 60 Vbeta and 13 Jbeta primers. TCRdb's table, derived via immunoSEQ multiplex PCR, lists solely in-frame clones and lacks some. The sample carries some 150,000 clones, about two thirds recorded once. This clone came up once. The antigen is undetermined. The chain uses TRBV7-9 and TRBJ2-2; tentatively, D is TRBD2 (6 bases). This clonotype was sampled from a man aged 55 to 69 in good health and CMV-seronegative. Sequenced input: PBMCs. The CDR3 bases are TGTGCCAGCAGCGAAACAGTGGAGGGCGGGGAGCTGTTTTTT. Encoded protein: CASSETVEGGELFF.